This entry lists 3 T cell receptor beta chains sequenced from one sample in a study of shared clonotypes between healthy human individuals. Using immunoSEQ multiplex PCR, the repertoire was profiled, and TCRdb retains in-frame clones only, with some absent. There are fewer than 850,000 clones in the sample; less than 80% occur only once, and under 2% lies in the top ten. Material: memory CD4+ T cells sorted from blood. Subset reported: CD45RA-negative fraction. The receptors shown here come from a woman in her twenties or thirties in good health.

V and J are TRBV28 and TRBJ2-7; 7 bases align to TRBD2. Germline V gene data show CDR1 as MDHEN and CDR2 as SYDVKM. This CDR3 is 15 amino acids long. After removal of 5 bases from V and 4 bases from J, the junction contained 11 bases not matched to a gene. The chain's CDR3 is CASSQLAGVRYEQYF. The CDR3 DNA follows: TGTGCCAGCAGTCAGCTGGCGGGAGTTAGATACGAGCAGTACTTC. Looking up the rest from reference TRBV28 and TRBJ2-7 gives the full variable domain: DVKVTQSSRYLVKRTGEKVFLECVQDMDHENMFWYRQDPGLGLRLIYFSYDVKMKEKGDIPEGYSVSREKKERFSLILESASTNQTSMYLCASSQLAGVRYEQYFGPGTRLTVT.

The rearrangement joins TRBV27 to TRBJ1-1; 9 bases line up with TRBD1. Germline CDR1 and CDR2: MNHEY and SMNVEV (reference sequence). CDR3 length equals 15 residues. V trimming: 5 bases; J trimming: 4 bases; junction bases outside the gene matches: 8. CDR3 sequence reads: CASSRNRGPGTEAFF. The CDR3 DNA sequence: TGTGCCAGCAGTAGAAACAGGGGGCCGGGCACTGAAGCTTTCTTT.

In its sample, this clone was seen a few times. The CDR3 DNA is TGTGCCAGCAGCTTAGCCGCGGGGGGTGCTGCTTTCTTT. Its translation is CASSLAAGGAAFF. The chain links TRBV11-2 to TRBJ1-1; tentative D call: TRBD1 (5 bases). The V gene lost 1 base and the J gene lost 11 bases, with 14 bases spanning the gap. Germline V gene sequence: CDR1 SGHAT, CDR2 FQNNGV. CDR3 length: 13 amino acids. Full variable domain (missing parts from reference TRBV11-2 and TRBJ1-1): EAGVAQSPRYKIIEKRQSVAFWCNPISGHATLYWYQQILGQGPKLLIQFQNNGVVDDSQLPKDRFSAERLKGVDSTLKIQPAKLEDSAVYLCASSLAAGGAAFFGQGTRLTVV.